The present entry profiles one TCR beta chain with its context. Authors' analysis steps: Reference gene primer amplification yielded estimated nucleated cell counts. Generated by immunoSEQ multiplex PCR, the TCRdb table keeps only in-frame clones and is missing some. V and J calls and clone size are those listed in that table; D and trimming were worked out from the DNA. The data contain some 45,000 clones, around 80% of them singletons. This specimen belongs to a study of blood T cell repertoires in COVID-19. Germline lookup yields CDR1 SGHVS and CDR2 FQNEAQ. The CDR3 is 15 residues long. V was cut by 1 base and J by 0 bases, with 8 bases left in between.

This rearrangement joins TRBV7-8 to TRBJ2-3, with D maybe TRBD1 (6 bases). Material for sequencing was peripheral blood. The source of this sequence is an elderly man in a cohort sampled during active COVID-19. This CDR3 is CASSLGTASTDTQYF. CDR3 coding DNA: TGTGCCAGCAGCTTAGGGACAGCTAGCACAGATACGCAGTATTTT.